This TCR beta chain was found in a study of blood T cell repertoires in COVID-19. This clone was recorded once. The table came from immunoSEQ multiplex PCR; TCRdb's copy has only in-frame clones and leaves some out. The table includes around 250,000 clones, roughly 86% detected once. The trim removed 5 bases at V and 0 bases at J, leaving 6 bases unmatched. The CDR3 has 15 amino acids. Per the germline V gene, CDR1 is SNHLY and CDR2 is FYNNEI. The sequenced material came from PBMCs or T cells enriched from blood (not recorded which). This receptor was obtained from a woman in her forties or fifties who had recovered from COVID-19. The rearrangement uses TRBV2 and TRBJ2-5; the match to TRBD1 covers 7 bases. The CDR3 sequence is CASSRVRGYQETQYF. In nucleotides, the CDR3 is TGTGCCAGCAGTCGAGTCAGGGGGTACCAAGAGACCCAGTACTTC.